The clone carrying this T cell receptor (beta chain) was seen only a few times. Its target is not known. V dropped 2 bases and J dropped 5 bases, with 13 bases sitting between them. Germline V CDR1 and CDR2: MNHEY, SVGAGI. The CDR3 extends over 15 amino acids. TCRdb re-called the 5' RACE reads through MiXCR, storing one row per CDR3 protein. The profile shows around 250,000 distinct CDR3 sequences, approximately 11% of them singletons. The entry originates in a study of identical twins. Overall study findings and caveats: When twins shared out-of-frame alpha sequences, those sequences had excess low generation probability. Memory repertoires lacked the insertion deficit that abundant cord blood beta clonotypes showed.

Separately, the same data were catalogued under a study of yellow fever vaccine responses in identical twins. From that study: Twins reportedly appeared to share part of their vaccine T cell response while keeping part individual.

The chain is built from TRBV6-5 and TRBJ1-5, with D maybe TRBD1 (6 bases). The receptor was isolated from a woman aged 18-29 years in good health. Sequenced: memory (CD45RO+) T cells sorted from blood. The CDR3 spells CASSYGRGGDQPQHF. The CDR3 region has the DNA TGTGCCAGCAGTTACGGGAGGGGGGGCGATCAGCCCCAGCATTTT.